The 25 T cell receptor beta chains presented below share a single source sample, sequenced in a study of cytomegalovirus exposure and HLA in healthy donors. The PCR had 60 Vbeta and 13 Jbeta primers. The protocol was immunoSEQ multiplex PCR, while the TCRdb copy is restricted to in-frame clones and leaves out a portion. The sample comprises some 63,000 clones, 75% to 85% of which are singletons, and approximately 3.6% rests with the top ten. The sample taken for sequencing was PBMCs. The receptors stem from a woman in her 40s in good health and CMV-seronegative.

The chain employs TRBV7-6 and TRBJ2-2, with D perhaps matching TRBD1 (5 bases). Germline-derived CDR1 and CDR2 are SGHVS and FNYEAQ. Trimming removed 5 bases at V and 0 bases at J, with 13 bases between. The CDR3 extends over 16 amino acids. The CDR3 region is CASSPRQLANTGELFF. For the CDR3, the DNA is TGTGCCAGCAGCCCTAGACAGCTAGCGAACACCGGGGAGCTGTTTTTT.

This clone has more than one count but fewer than ten. The genes are TRBV7-9 and TRBJ2-1; 7 bases fit TRBD1. This CDR3 contains 16 residues. Germline-derived CDR1 and CDR2 are SEHNR and FQNEAQ (reference sequence). V dropped 5 bases and J dropped 4; count of bases not matched to a gene: 11. The CDR3 bases are TGTGCCAGCAGCAACCCACAGGGGTCTTCTTACAATGAGCAGTTCTTC. Translation gives CASSNPQGSSYNEQFF. The full variable domain, completed using reference TRBV7-9 and TRBJ2-1, is DTGVSQNPRHKITKRGQNVTFRCDPISEHNRLYWYRQTLGQGPEFLTYFQNEAQLEKSRLLSDRFSAERPKGSFSTLEIQRTEQGDSAMYLCASSNPQGSSYNEQFFGPGTRLTVL.

As DNA, the CDR3 is TGTGCCAGCAGCGGACAGGGGGCTACCTATGGCTACACCTTC. It encodes CASSGQGATYGYTF. This rearrangement joins TRBV2 to TRBJ1-2; the match to TRBD1 covers 11 bases. Unmatched junction bases numbered 4, after V lost 6 bases and J lost 4 bases. Germline V lookup: CDR1 SNHLY, CDR2 FYNNEI. The CDR3 has 14 residues.

The rearrangement joins TRBV6-5 to TRBJ1-4, with 7 bases identical to TRBD1. Losses at the gene ends were 2 bases for V and 8 bases for J; bases not matched to a gene: 8. CDR3 length equals 15 residues. The V gene's germline CDR1 is MNHEY and CDR2 SVGAGI. CDR3: CASSYGTGAREKLFF. DNA for the CDR3: TGTGCCAGCAGTTACGGTACAGGGGCCAGGGAAAAACTGTTTTTT.

This clone was counted once. This rearrangement joins TRBV5-6 to TRBJ2-2; 7 positions agree with TRBD2. CDR3 length: 18 residues. The germline V gene has CDR1 SGHDT and CDR2 YYEEEE. V was clipped by 1 base and J by 0 bases; unmatched bases: 9. This chain's CDR3 is CASSLRSSGIANTGELFF. CDR3 bases: TGTGCCAGCAGCTTGAGGTCAAGCGGGATCGCGAACACCGGGGAGCTGTTTTTT. The variable domain in full, with the rest retrieved from reference TRBV5-6 and TRBJ2-2, is DAGVTQSPTHLIKTRGQQVTLRCSPKSGHDTVSWYQQALGQGPQFIFQYYEEEERQRGNFPDRFSGHQFPNYSSELNVNALLLGDSALYLCASSLRSSGIANTGELFFGEGSRLTVL.

The chain employs TRBV5-1 and TRBJ1-3, with 7 bases that match TRBD1. J lost 3 bases, V lost 4 bases, and 7 bases had no gene match. The CDR3 sequence is 15 residues long. Germline V gene lookup returns CDR1 SGHRS and CDR2 YFSETQ. This CDR3 reads CASSPGGTDGNTIYF. The CDR3 region has the DNA TGCGCCAGCAGCCCGGGAGGGACAGATGGAAACACCATATATTTT.

The chain employs TRBV15 and TRBJ2-5; a weak D match, TRBD1 (6 bases). The CDR3 extends over 15 amino acids. CDR1 LNHNV and CDR2 YYDKDF come from the germline V gene (reference sequence). V was shortened by 1 base and J by 4 bases, with 13 bases between the two germline ends. The CDR3 region is CATSRGRGSLETQYF. The CDR3 DNA follows: TGTGCCACCAGCAGAGGAAGGGGGTCATTAGAGACCCAGTACTTC.

The rearrangement links TRBV7-8 to TRBJ2-1; perhaps TRBD1 as D (6 bases). The germline V gene has CDR1 SGHVS and CDR2 FQNEAQ. V dropped 5 bases and J dropped 6 bases, with 14 bases sitting between them. The CDR3 contains 14 residues. The CDR3 loop reads CASSPPGRGNEQFF. DNA for the CDR3: TGTGCCAGCAGCCCTCCCGGCAGGGGCAATGAGCAGTTCTTC. The full variable domain, its missing parts supplied by reference TRBV7-8 and TRBJ2-1, is GAGVSQSPRYKVAKRGQDVALRCDPISGHVSLFWYQQALGQGPEFLTYFQNEAQLDKSGLPSDRFFAERPEGSVSTLKIQRTQQEDSAVYLCASSPPGRGNEQFFGPGTRLTVL.

The chain carries TRBV6-5 and TRBJ2-5; possible D gene TRBD2, 5 bases. Germline CDR1 is MNHEY and CDR2 is SVGAGI. Trimming pared 2 bases from V and 4 bases from J, leaving 11 bases between. This CDR3 is built from 14 residues. CDR3 amino acids: CASSYTRDGETQYF. CDR3 bases: TGTGCCAGCAGTTACACACGGGATGGAGAGACCCAGTACTTC.

The rearrangement uses TRBV28 and TRBJ1-1; D unresolved. The CDR3 runs 12 residues. CDR1 is MDHEN and CDR2 is SYDVKM in the germline V gene. Trimming took 9 bases from V and 1 from J, leaving 9 bases between them. The CDR3 coding sequence is TGTGCCAGTTTTGGGCCGAACACTGAAGCTTTCTTT. The encoded protein is CASFGPNTEAFF. The whole variable domain, filled in from reference TRBV28 and TRBJ1-1, reads DVKVTQSSRYLVKRTGEKVFLECVQDMDHENMFWYRQDPGLGLRLIYFSYDVKMKEKGDIPEGYSVSREKKERFSLILESASTNQTSMYLCASFGPNTEAFFGQGTRLTVV.

The chain has TRBV15 and TRBJ2-7; TRBD1 matches 7 bases. The CDR3 is 14 amino acids. The trim removed 5 bases at V and 3 bases at J, leaving 7 bases unmatched. Per the germline V gene, CDR1 is LNHNV and CDR2 is YYDKDF (reference sequence). CDR3 sequence: CATSEDRLNYEQYF. As DNA, the CDR3 is TGTGCCACCAGCGAGGACAGGTTAAACTACGAGCAGTACTTC.

J is TRBJ2-1 and V is TRBV7-9; D unresolved. This CDR3 region has 12 residues. Germline CDR1 reads SEHNR; CDR2 reads FQNEAQ (reference sequence). V shed 1 base and J shed 8 bases, with 6 bases lying between them. CDR3: CASSLVAYEQFF. The CDR3 DNA reads TGTGCCAGCAGCTTAGTAGCCTATGAGCAGTTCTTC.

V gene TRBV6-4 combines with J gene TRBJ1-5, with a possible D match to TRBD1 (6 bases). In germline, CDR1 is MRHNA, CDR2 SNTAGT. This CDR3 is built from 15 residues. V gave up 4 bases and J gave up 7 bases, with 17 bases separating them. The CDR3 region is CASSAMGGPGQPQHF. The CDR3 DNA follows: TGTGCCAGCAGTGCCATGGGGGGGCCAGGGCAGCCCCAGCATTTT.

The chain employs TRBV19 and TRBJ2-6; D is perhaps TRBD2 (5 bases). Germline loops: CDR1 LNHDA, CDR2 SQIVND (reference sequence). The ends were cut back, 3 bases at V and 0 bases at J, with 6 bases in the middle. The length of the CDR3 is 15 residues. The CDR3, as DNA: TGTGCCAGTAGTATTGGGAGCTCTGGGGCCAACGTCCTGACTTTC. Its translation: CASSIGSSGANVLTF.

The CDR3 here is CASSGPSGYNEQFF. CDR3 DNA: TGTGCCAGCAGTGGCCCTAGCGGGTACAATGAGCAGTTCTTC. The chain combines TRBV6-1 with TRBJ2-1; 8 nucleotides match TRBD2. Trimming cost V 4 bases and J 4 bases; bases outside gene matches: 3. This CDR3 contains 14 residues. Looked up from germline, CDR1 is MNHNS and CDR2 is SASEGT.

This clone was recorded a few times. This chain links TRBV29-1 with TRBJ2-5, with D uncertain. The CDR3 has 13 residues. From germline, CDR1 is SQVTM and CDR2 ANQGSEA. Trimming removed 3 bases from V and 5 bases from J, with 13 bases in between. CDR3: CSVDPLVGETQYF. Written as DNA, the CDR3 is TGCAGCGTTGATCCTCTAGTCGGGGAGACCCAGTACTTC.

This clone has a handful of counts. The chain combines TRBV6-1 with TRBJ2-6; D uncertain. CDR1 is MNHNS and CDR2 is SASEGT in the germline V gene. Trimming cost V 11 bases and J 0 bases, with 14 bases left between them. The CDR3 is made up of 15 amino acids. CDR3 protein: CASTEPVSGANVLTF. The DNA of the CDR3 is TGTGCCTCCACCGAACCAGTCTCTGGGGCCAACGTCCTGACTTTC.

CDR3 protein: CASSFNPPNNEQFF. In DNA, the CDR3 is TGTGCCAGCAGCTTTAATCCACCTAATAATGAGCAGTTCTTC. This chain uses TRBV7-3 with TRBJ2-1, with unresolved D. Between the trimmed V and J ends, which lost 3 bases and 7 bases, there was a span of 13 bases. Germline V gene sequence: CDR1 SGHTA, CDR2 FQGTGA. The CDR3 runs to 14 residues.

The rearrangement uses TRBV29-1 and TRBJ1-2; D is uncertain. V lost 4 bases and J lost 8, with 14 bases in between. CDR1 is SQVTM, CDR2 ANQGSEA, per germline. The CDR3 is 12 amino acids. The CDR3 DNA sequence: TGCAGCGTTGCAGGTGGGGAGGAAGGCTACACCTTC. Encoded protein: CSVAGGEEGYTF.

For the CDR3, the DNA is TGTGCCAGCAGCGTGGACAGGAACTCCTACAATGAGCAGTTCTTC. Translating gives CASSVDRNSYNEQFF. The J gene is TRBJ2-1, the V gene TRBV7-2, with 7 bases lining up with TRBD1. The CDR3 spans 15 residues. V lost 5 bases to trimming and J lost 0 bases; unmatched junction nucleotides: 4. The germline V gene has CDR1 SGHTA and CDR2 FQGNSA.

This sequence joins TRBV27 and TRBJ2-7; D uncertain. The CDR3 is 12 amino acids. The V and J ends lost 9 bases and 2 bases respectively, with 11 bases between them. The V gene's germline CDR1 is MNHEY and CDR2 SMNVEV (reference sequence). CDR3 coding DNA: TGTGCCAGTCGCGACATTACCTACGAGCAGTACTTC. Amino acid sequence: CASRDITYEQYF.

The genes are TRBV10-3 and TRBJ2-2; 8 positions match TRBD1. In germline, CDR1 is ENHRY, CDR2 SYGVKD. This CDR3 spans 14 amino acids. V shed 7 bases, J shed 6 bases, and the junction held 7 bases outside the gene matches. The CDR3 DNA follows: TGTGCCATCACGACAGGGGCGCCCCCCGGGGAGCTGTTTTTT. It encodes CAITTGAPPGELFF.

The CDR3 sequence: CASSQVAGFVYTF. The CDR3 nucleotides are TGTGCCAGCAGCCAAGTGGCGGGGTTTGTCTACACCTTC. The J gene is TRBJ1-2, the V gene TRBV14, with D unclear. The CDR3 sequence is 13 residues long. Germline CDR1 SGHDN, CDR2 FVKESK. Trimming removed 1 base at V and 10 bases at J, with 13 bases between.

The genes are TRBV18 and TRBJ2-5, with 10 bases that match TRBD1. The CDR3 is 23 amino acids. The V gene's germline CDR1 is KGHSH and CDR2 LQKENI. The trim removed 3 bases at V and 0 bases at J, leaving 25 bases unmatched. In nucleotides, the CDR3 is TGTGCCAGCTCACCCCGCCGGACAGGGGGGATCCCCCCTCGAATGAAGTACCAAGAGACCCAGTACTTC. Translating it yields CASSPRRTGGIPPRMKYQETQYF.

The rearrangement uses TRBV7-9 and TRBJ2-2; 8 nucleotides align to TRBD1. CDR1 and CDR2 (germline): SEHNR, FQNEAQ (reference sequence). There are 16 residues in the CDR3. V lost 7 bases to trimming and J lost 8 bases; unmatched junction nucleotides: 15. The CDR3 reads CASIPSEAGGRGELFF. For the CDR3, the DNA is TGTGCCAGCATCCCTTCGGAGGCAGGGGGCCGTGGGGAGCTGTTTTTT.